This T cell receptor (beta chain) was identified during a study of long-term antiretroviral therapy in people with HIV (dated by TCRdb to between 2021 and 2024). The study in broad terms: The earliest samples were collected about a decade before the 2015 WHO recommendation for immediate ART, when ART was typically delayed until CD4 counts fell. Among the approximately 30 participants with HIV, eleven were female. The cohort contributed over 150 cryopreserved PBMC samples from 30 adults with confirmed HIV infection, collected serially over a mean of approximately six years (range 1-12). No cross-contamination during QIAcube processing turned up in test extractions that ran a monoclonal T-cell line alongside 33 polyclonal samples. A retrospective serial study tested whether changes in peripheral blood TRB repertoire composition and diversity were associated with ART initiation and durable HIV suppression. The study at large found these results: The samples span the years 2004 to 2017, and the ART regimens used may be less effective than current regimens. Expanded TRB clones identified before ART initiation dominated the repertoire at all time points, although this dominance fluctuated and declined in many PLHIV after ART. Owing to limited PBMC availability, only the TCR beta chain was sequenced, without alpha chain pairing. Starting ART was linked to a significant rise in TRB diversity, yet even after long-term ART the diversity remained significantly lower than in transplant donor controls. Inferences about post-ART repertoire changes were limited because no data were available on ART adherence, viral resistance or therapy changes. CDR3 length ranges in HIV repertoires were narrower than in controls, and network structure suggested an antigen-experienced repertoire with only a slight naive shift after ART. Because pre-ART samples had limited cell numbers, profiling was done on unsorted PBMC rather than on sorted CD4+ and CD8+ T cells.

The germline V gene yields SGHDT for CDR1 and YYEEEE for CDR2. Taken from cysteine to phenylalanine, the CDR3 has 16 residues. CDR3 DNA is the only sequence kept; it has 48 bases, read in frame from the first base. Trimming costs V 3 bases and J 4 bases, and their ends lie 17 bases apart. The immunoSEQ hsTCRB v3.0 assay was used at survey level resolution to sequence the TRB variable region. The targeted TRB sequencing depth was 40,000-50,000 T-cell genomes per sample. Pooled TRB libraries were sequenced on an Illumina MiSeq with a v3 150-cycle kit. The original methods were these. Repertoire analysis was performed in R inside a reproducible Nextflow workflow that covered QC, data transformation and analysis. LymphoSeq2, an R package for AIRR-Seq data exploration, was used to implement custom analyses. A handful of samples that produced fewer than 5000 total TRB sequences were removed, so 150 to 200 HIV repertoires were analyzed. Of the roughly 190 retained HIV repertoires, over 55 were collected before and 120 to 130 after ART initiation. Each repertoire was downsampled to 5000 TRB nucleotide sequences, and summary statistics were averaged across 100 downsampling iterations. Only TRB sequences with CDR3 regions of at least seven amino acids were retained for analysis. Diversity was assessed using a clonality score derived from Shannon entropy and using the Gini coefficient. In repertoire networks, the top 5000 CDR3 amino acid sequences were linked whenever an edit distance of one separated two sequences. Antigen specificity groups and MHC restriction were predicted for TRB CDR3 amino acid sequences with GLIPH2. Known CMV, EBV, HIV or tissue antigen associations were flagged by matching CDR3 amino acid sequences against VDJdb and McPAS-TCR. Pre-ART, post-ART and control groups were compared with Wilcoxon signed-rank tests and Holm-Bonferroni correction. TCRdb carries this immuneACCESS record with in-frame sequences only. Its versions omit some clonotypes, under half of them owing to an unresolved V gene in the studies checked, with the rest unexplained. V and J calls and clone size are given by that table; D and trimming were obtained from the DNA. The sample yields about 7,200 clones; about 70% were counted once. Of the sample, about 15% is held by the ten largest clones.

Note on this clone: Its antigen is still unknown. No base quality values were provided; no much bigger clone lies one nucleotide off.

Participants were included only if at least one PBMC sample before ART initiation and at least two post-ART samples were available. All participants with HIV were treated in the United States of America. Before DNA extraction, cryopreserved samples of roughly 0.9-11 million PBMC were thawed and then washed. At the time of the earliest PBMC sample, participants with HIV were aged between about 20 and 54 years. PBMC samples were contributed by each participant from 1-4 timepoints before ART initiation and 2-8 timepoints after ART initiation, with a median of 7 samples. For every participant, serial HIV viral load, CD4+ T-cell count, ART history and demographic data were obtained. A Qiagen kit on a QIAcube was used to extract genomic DNA from unsorted PBMC, with samples processed in batches of 12.

The chain uses TRBV5-6 and TRBJ1-3, with no confident D gene call. Sample: unsorted PBMCs, taken approximately 0.9 years before starting antiretroviral therapy. This sequence originates from a man in his forties with HIV. CDR3 reads: CASSSNTDGGGNTIYF. The nucleotide sequence is given as TGTGCCAGCAGCTCCAACACCGACGGAGGAGGAAACACCATATATTTT.